The 26 T cell receptor beta chains reported below all come from one sample, sequenced in a study of response to subunit inactivated influenza vaccine (dated by TCRdb to 2017 to 2018). Library generation was performed with RT-PCR. The listed sequencing device is Illumina HiSeq 2500. TCRdb reworked the public reads: Q25 trimming with fastp, MiXCR clone assembly, productive beta chains retained. Under each unique CDR3 protein, matching rows form one entry showing the most common genes and DNA. This sample is represented by 250,000 to 350,000 distinct CDR3 sequences; 22% of them were singletons. The ten biggest clones cover 10% to 13% of the sample. Material: PBMCs from blood, obtained less than 22 months after vaccination. These receptors all come from a man aged 50-75 years who received an inactivated influenza vaccine. Donor details come from another sample of the same person, matched by shared clones.

In its sample, this clonotype was seen a few times. The chain combines TRBV28 with TRBJ1-1; D possibly corresponds to TRBD1 (6 bases). The CDR3 runs 13 residues. CDR1 MDHEN and CDR2 SYDVKM come from the germline V gene. Deletions cut 8 bases from V and 4 bases from J, with 14 bases between. The CDR3: CASDSTGFTEAFF. CDR3 sequence (DNA): TGTGCCAGCGATTCGACAGGATTCACTGAAGCTTTCTTT.

The rearrangement links TRBV7-3 to TRBJ2-2; D gene ambiguous. The V gene's germline CDR1 is SGHTA and CDR2 FQGTGA. The CDR3 extends over 14 amino acids. V was pared by 0 bases and J by 8 bases, with 10 bases between. The CDR3 loop reads CASSLTETEGELFF. Written as DNA, the CDR3 is TGTGCCAGCAGCTTAACGGAAACAGAGGGGGAGCTGTTTTTT.

There are a few counts of this clonotype. The rearrangement uses TRBV4-3 and TRBJ2-7, with D unclear. This CDR3 contains 15 residues. Per germline, CDR1 LGHNA and CDR2 YSLEER. Trimming cost V 0 bases and J 2 bases, with 11 bases left between them. The CDR3 sequence: CASSQDSQAAYEQYF. The CDR3 DNA reads TGCGCCAGCAGCCAAGATTCCCAGGCAGCCTACGAGCAGTACTTC.

J is TRBJ1-1 and V is TRBV5-4; possibly TRBD1 for D (5 bases). Germline loops: CDR1 SGHNT, CDR2 YYREEE (reference sequence). This CDR3 has 16 residues. Trimming removed 4 bases from V and 0 bases from J, with 16 bases in between. This CDR3 is CASSGGLDRLNTEAFF. The CDR3, as DNA: TGTGCCAGCAGCGGGGGTTTGGACCGATTGAACACTGAAGCTTTCTTT.

This clonotype was seen more than once but under ten times. The genes are TRBV30 and TRBJ1-2; a weak D match, TRBD1 (5 bases). V was cut by 4 bases and J by 4 bases, with 16 bases left in between. This CDR3 spans 14 amino acids. Germline loops: CDR1 GTSNPN, CDR2 SVGIG (reference sequence). The DNA of the CDR3 is TGTGCCTGGACCCCTCGTAGACAGACCTATGGCTACACCTTC. It codes for CAWTPRRQTYGYTF.

The table lists this clonotype with a count of one. The DNA for the CDR3 is TGCGCCAGCAGCAGGACAGGGCTGGAAGAGACCCAGTACTTC. This gives the protein CASSRTGLEETQYF. The rearrangement links TRBV5-1 to TRBJ2-5; 8 nucleotides line up with TRBD1. Germline assignment: CDR1 SGHRS and CDR2 YFSETQ. CDR3 length: 14 amino acids. V lost 4 bases, J lost 3 bases, and 5 bases stayed unmatched.

At least ten counts were recorded for this clonotype. The chain employs TRBV3-1 and TRBJ1-2; 11 bases map to TRBD1. The CDR3 is 14 amino acids. Per the germline V gene, CDR1 is LGHDT and CDR2 is YNNKEL (reference sequence). Trimming at V came to 3 bases and at J to 7 bases, leaving 4 bases not matched to a gene. CDR3 DNA: TGTGCCAGCAGCCAGGACAGGGGGCTATCTGGCTACACCTTC. Translating it yields CASSQDRGLSGYTF.

This clonotype has a single count. This rearrangement joins TRBV2 to TRBJ2-2, with 10 bases aligning to TRBD1. The CDR3 is made up of 15 amino acids. Trimming at V came to 6 bases and at J to 7 bases, leaving 8 bases not matched to a gene. Germline assignment: CDR1 SNHLY and CDR2 FYNNEI. CDR3 in amino acids: CASSLGTGVIGELFF. In DNA form, the CDR3 reads TGTGCCAGCAGCCTCGGGACAGGGGTAATCGGGGAGCTGTTTTTT.

This clonotype turned up a few times. The chain couples TRBV7-2 to TRBJ2-1; D uncertain. V lost 3 bases and J lost 7, with 7 bases in between. Germline assignment: CDR1 SGHTA and CDR2 FQGNSA. The CDR3 contains 12 residues. For the CDR3, the DNA is TGTGCCAGCAGCTTTATTCGTAATGAGCAGTTCTTC. Protein sequence: CASSFIRNEQFF.

The V call is TRBV27, the J call TRBJ1-2; D gene ambiguous. The germline gives CDR1 MNHEY, CDR2 SMNVEV (reference sequence). The germline V and J ends were trimmed by 4 bases and 5 bases, with 20 bases remaining between them. The CDR3 totals 16 residues. This CDR3 is CASSSKGSLVGYGYTF. The DNA of the CDR3 is TGTGCCAGCAGTTCGAAAGGTTCACTTGTTGGGTATGGCTACACCTTC.

This clonotype was detected ten times or more. The chain has TRBV21-1 and TRBJ2-1; the DNA was not used to check the table's D call, TRBD1. TRBV21-1 is a known pseudogene. This CDR3 region has 15 residues. CDR3 sequence (DNA): TGTGCCAGCAGCTTTCCGGGGGGGCGTTCTAATGAGCAGTTCTTC. It codes for CASSFPGGRSNEQFF.

Ten or more counts support this clonotype. CDR3 nucleotides: TGTGCCAGCAGCCGGGGACAGACGAACACTGAAGCTTTCTTT. This gives the protein CASSRGQTNTEAFF. This chain joins TRBV7-6 and TRBJ1-1; 7 bases match TRBD1. From germline, CDR1 is SGHVS and CDR2 FNYEAQ. The CDR3 sequence is 14 residues long. The J segment lost 1 base and the V segment lost 5 bases, leaving 4 bases of the junction unmatched.

This rearrangement joins TRBV24-1 to TRBJ2-3, with 9 bases that match TRBD1. Germline V lookup: CDR1 KGHDR, CDR2 SFDVKD. This CDR3 contains 18 residues. V shed 4 bases and J 3 bases; nucleotides not matched to a gene: 13. CDR3 in DNA: TGTGCCACCAGTGAGCTGGGGTCCGGGACAGGGTCAACAGATACGCAGTATTTT. Translating it yields CATSELGSGTGSTDTQYF.

This clonotype was seen only a few times. The CDR3 DNA reads TGTGCCAGCAGTAACCCGGTCCGGCATGGCTACACCTTC. It yields the protein CASSNPVRHGYTF. The chain recombines TRBV6-2 or TRBV6-3 with TRBJ1-2, with D unclear. From germline, CDR1 is MNHEY and CDR2 SVGEGT. This CDR3 region has 13 residues. With 5 bases removed from V and 6 bases from J, the gap between germline ends came to 13 bases.

V is TRBV20-1 and J is TRBJ1-5, with D uncertain. V lost 1 base and J 2 bases, leaving 9 bases between the germline ends. The CDR3 loop spans 14 amino acids. Germline V gene lookup returns CDR1 DFQATT and CDR2 SNEGSKA (reference sequence). CDR3 region: CSARVGLGNQPQHF. The CDR3 DNA reads as TGCAGTGCTAGAGTAGGTTTAGGCAATCAGCCCCAGCATTTT.

This clonotype showed up just a few times. As DNA, the CDR3 is TGTGCCAGCAGGACAGGCGCTTCACATAATTCACCCCTCCACTTT. The encoded protein is CASRTGASHNSPLHF. This chain connects TRBV2 to TRBJ1-6; weak D call: TRBD1 (6 bases). The CDR3 contains 15 residues. Deletions cut 6 bases from V and 5 bases from J, with 14 bases between. The germline V gene encodes CDR1 SNHLY and CDR2 FYNNEI.

The chain couples TRBV4-2 to TRBJ2-1; maybe TRBD1 (5 bases). The CDR3 totals 15 residues. V dropped 1 base and J dropped 6 bases, with 13 bases sitting between them. Per germline, CDR1 LGHNA and CDR2 YNFKEQ. The DNA for the CDR3 is TGTGCCAGCAGCCAAGTCTCACCAGGGTTCAATGAGCAGTTCTTC. It specifies CASSQVSPGFNEQFF.

This clonotype has a handful of counts. The CDR3 DNA reads TGTGCCAGCAGCTTAGTAGGGACAGGCTCAAGCTCCTACGAGCAGTACTTC. Translation: CASSLVGTGSSSYEQYF. The chain couples TRBV7-2 to TRBJ2-7; TRBD1 aligns across 8 bases. V was clipped by 1 base and J by 0 bases; unmatched bases: 8. The CDR3 totals 17 residues. The germline gives CDR1 SGHTA, CDR2 FQGNSA. The full variable domain, its missing parts supplied by reference TRBV7-2 and TRBJ2-7, is GAGVSQSPSNKVTEKGKDVELRCDPISGHTALYWYRQSLGQGLEFLIYFQGNSAPDKSGLPSDRFSAERTGGSVSTLTIQRTQQEDSAVYLCASSLVGTGSSSYEQYFGPGTRLTVT.

This clonotype was found a few times. The rearrangement uses TRBV24-1 and TRBJ1-5, with D possibly TRBD1 on 6 matching bases. CDR3 length equals 16 residues. From germline, CDR1 is KGHDR and CDR2 SFDVKD. Trimming removed 0 bases from V and 0 bases from J, with 8 bases in between. CDR3 DNA: TGTGCCACCAGTGATTTGGCGACAGGTAGCAATCAGCCCCAGCATTTT. Protein product: CATSDLATGSNQPQHF.

This clonotype was found a few times. CDR3 coding DNA: TGTGCCAGCAGCTTAGCGACTAGCGGAGAGACCCAGTACTTC. As protein: CASSLATSGETQYF. The chain links TRBV7-9 to TRBJ2-5; 9 positions match TRBD2. This CDR3 contains 14 residues. CDR1 and CDR2 from the germline V gene are SEHNR and FQNEAQ (reference sequence). The J segment lost 4 bases and the V segment lost 0 bases, leaving 0 bases of the junction unmatched.

This clonotype appeared a few times. V gene TRBV27 combines with J gene TRBJ2-1; 9 nucleotides align to TRBD1. CDR1 and CDR2 from the germline V gene are MNHEY and SMNVEV (reference sequence). The V segment lost 5 bases and the J segment 5 bases; nucleotides outside the gene matches: 4. The CDR3 extends over 14 amino acids. The CDR3 spells CASSTWTGDNEQFF. The CDR3 DNA reads as TGTGCCAGCAGTACATGGACAGGGGACAATGAGCAGTTCTTC.

Only a few counts were recorded for this clonotype. The V gene is TRBV3-1, the J gene TRBJ1-4; unclear D gene. The CDR3 runs to 17 residues. The ends were cut back, 1 base at V and 0 bases at J, with 12 bases in the middle. Germline V gene lookup returns CDR1 LGHDT and CDR2 YNNKEL (reference sequence). CDR3 in DNA: TGTGCCAGCAGCCAAGCGAGCGTCCTTACAACTAATGAAAAACTGTTTTTT. This codes for CASSQASVLTTNEKLFF.

This clonotype was seen a few times. The V call is TRBV2, the J call TRBJ2-2; maybe TRBD2 (6 bases). The germline CDR1 and CDR2 sequences are SNHLY and FYNNEI. The ends were cut back, 2 bases at V and 4 bases at J, with 11 bases in the middle. The CDR3 has 15 amino acids. This chain's CDR3 is CASSELAGFTGELFF. CDR3 DNA: TGTGCCAGCAGTGAACTGGCGGGGTTCACCGGGGAGCTGTTTTTT.

The CDR3 DNA follows: TGCAGCGTTGAAGACAGGGGTGAGCAGTTCTTC. Translated: CSVEDRGEQFF. V and J are TRBV29-1 and TRBJ2-1; D perhaps matches TRBD1 (6 bases). The germline V gene encodes CDR1 SQVTM and CDR2 ANQGSEA. V lost 0 bases to trimming and J lost 9 bases, with 6 bases between them. The CDR3 loop spans 11 amino acids.

The rearrangement links TRBV7-2 to TRBJ1-5; D not certain. The V end lost 4 bases, the J end lost 4 bases, and 8 bases lay between the germline ends. This CDR3 contains 13 residues. CDR1 and CDR2 from the germline V gene are SGHTA and FQGNSA. The chain's CDR3 is CASSSDPNQPQHF. The CDR3, as DNA: TGTGCCAGCAGCTCCGACCCTAATCAGCCCCAGCATTTT.

A few counts support this clonotype. V is TRBV28 and J is TRBJ1-2; the D gene is possibly TRBD1 (5 bases). Germline assignment: CDR1 MDHEN and CDR2 SYDVKM. This CDR3 has 14 amino acids. V lost 5 bases to trimming and J lost 0 bases, with 10 bases between them. The CDR3 loop is CASSRLGANYGYTF. The CDR3 coding sequence is TGTGCCAGCAGTCGATTGGGGGCTAACTATGGCTACACCTTC.